This entry lists 8 T cell receptor beta chains sequenced from one sample in a study of T cells in localized non-small cell lung cancer. The protocol was immunoSEQ multiplex PCR, while the TCRdb copy is restricted to in-frame clones and leaves out a portion. The data hold tens of thousands of clones, with roughly nine tenths observed a single time. This specimen consisted of peripheral blood, obtained before any cancer treatment. Receptor source: a female donor older than 55 with stage I lung adenocarcinoma.

The chain links TRBV7-8 to TRBJ1-5, with 8 bases that match TRBD1. The trim removed 4 bases at V and 6 bases at J, leaving 5 bases unmatched. This CDR3 is built from 14 residues. Germline values: CDR1 SGHVS, CDR2 FQNEAQ. This CDR3 is CASSSDRVGQPQHF. DNA of the CDR3: TGTGCCAGCAGCTCGGACAGGGTCGGTCAGCCCCAGCATTTT.

This clone was picked up one time. The chain joins TRBV7-8 to TRBJ1-3; possibly TRBD1 for D (5 bases). There are 15 residues in the CDR3. The V end was cut by 6 bases, the J end by 1 base, with 13 bases between. Germline-derived CDR1 and CDR2 are SGHVS and FQNEAQ. CDR3 in DNA: TGTGCCAGCAGAGACGCGGGGCCATCTGGAAACACCATATATTTT. As protein: CASRDAGPSGNTIYF. Based on the CDR3 plus reference TRBV7-8 and TRBJ1-3, the full variable domain is GAGVSQSPRYKVAKRGQDVALRCDPISGHVSLFWYQQALGQGPEFLTYFQNEAQLDKSGLPSDRFFAERPEGSVSTLKIQRTQQEDSAVYLCASRDAGPSGNTIYFGEGSWLTVV.

V gene TRBV11-3 combines with J gene TRBJ2-3; tentatively, D is TRBD1 (5 bases). Trimming left V 1 base short and J 2 bases short, with 22 bases between. The germline V gene encodes CDR1 SGHNT and CDR2 YENEEA. CDR3 length: 19 residues. The CDR3, as DNA: TGTGCCAGCAGCTTAGGCATCGTCCAGGGCAGAAATATCACAGATACGCAGTATTTT. It translates to CASSLGIVQGRNITDTQYF. Looking up the rest from reference TRBV11-3 and TRBJ2-3 gives the full variable domain: EAGVVQSPRYKIIEKKQPVAFWCNPISGHNTLYWYLQNLGQGPELLIRYENEEAVDDSQLPKDRFSAERLKGVDSTLKIQPAELGDSAVYLCASSLGIVQGRNITDTQYFGPGTRLTVL.

V gene TRBV6-6 combines with J gene TRBJ2-3; D may be TRBD2 (6 bases). Trimming left V 6 bases short and J 8 bases short, with 18 bases between. Germline-derived CDR1 and CDR2 are MNHNY and SVGAGI (reference sequence). The CDR3 sequence is 14 residues long. CDR3 DNA sequence: TGTGCCAGCAGCCTAGCGCCCAAGGGTAGTACGCAGTATTTT. Translation: CASSLAPKGSTQYF.

The chain employs TRBV5-1 and TRBJ1-1; weak D call: TRBD1 (6 bases). Germline V lookup: CDR1 SGHRS, CDR2 YFSETQ. CDR3 size: 12 residues. The germline V and J ends were trimmed by 4 bases and 11 bases, with 15 bases remaining between them. This chain's CDR3 is CASSQSGGGAFF. CDR3 nucleotides: TGCGCCAGCAGCCAATCGGGGGGCGGGGCTTTCTTT.

V gene TRBV7-6 combines with J gene TRBJ1-4, with no clear D. The germline gives CDR1 SGHVS, CDR2 FNYEAQ. CDR3 length: 14 residues. V was trimmed by 5 bases and J by 0 bases, leaving 7 bases between them. The chain's CDR3 is CASSLFATNEKLFF. The CDR3 DNA sequence: TGTGCCAGCAGCCTTTTTGCAACTAATGAAAAACTGTTTTTT.

The chain combines TRBV19 with TRBJ2-5; TRBD2 matches at 11 bases. This CDR3 comprises 15 residues. With V trimmed by 3 bases and J by 6 bases, 6 bases remained unmatched. In germline, CDR1 is LNHDA, CDR2 SQIVND (reference sequence). This chain's CDR3 is CASSMDSSGGQTQYF. CDR3 coding DNA: TGTGCCAGTAGTATGGACTCTAGCGGGGGGCAGACCCAGTACTTC.

J is TRBJ1-5 and V is TRBV13, with 8 nucleotides matching TRBD1. Losses at the gene ends were 5 bases for V and 5 bases for J; bases not matched to a gene: 5. CDR1 and CDR2 (germline): PRHDT, FYEKMQ (reference sequence). This CDR3 has 14 residues. The CDR3 coding sequence is TGTGCCAGCAGCCGGACAGGGCGGGATCAGCCCCAGCATTTT. It encodes CASSRTGRDQPQHF.